This T cell receptor (beta chain) was sequenced for a study of cytomegalovirus exposure and HLA in healthy donors. Concerning this clone: Its antigen remains unidentified.

General study points: Reportedly, diagnosis of cytomegalovirus status by the classifier showed high specificity and sensitivity.

The germline CDR1 and CDR2 sequences are MDHEN and SYDVKM. Trimming pared 0 bases from V and 8 bases from J, leaving 14 bases between. CDR3 length: 15 residues. PCR primers comprised 60 Vbeta and 13 Jbeta primers. Sequencing used immunoSEQ multiplex PCR; TCRdb keeps in-frame clones, though not all of them. Here the sample spans about 110,000 clones, over 60% being singletons. J is TRBJ2-1 and V is TRBV28, with TRBD2 as a possible D gene (6 bases). The sequence was collected from a woman between 45 and 60 years old in good health and CMV-seropositive. The sample consisted of PBMCs. The CDR3 DNA reads TGTGCCAGCAGTTTATGGGTGGGGGGAATCCATGAGCAGTTCTTC. It codes for CASSLWVGGIHEQFF. The whole variable domain, remainder taken from reference TRBV28 and TRBJ2-1, is DVKVTQSSRYLVKRTGEKVFLECVQDMDHENMFWYRQDPGLGLRLIYFSYDVKMKEKGDIPEGYSVSREKKERFSLILESASTNQTSMYLCASSLWVGGIHEQFFGPGTRLTVL.